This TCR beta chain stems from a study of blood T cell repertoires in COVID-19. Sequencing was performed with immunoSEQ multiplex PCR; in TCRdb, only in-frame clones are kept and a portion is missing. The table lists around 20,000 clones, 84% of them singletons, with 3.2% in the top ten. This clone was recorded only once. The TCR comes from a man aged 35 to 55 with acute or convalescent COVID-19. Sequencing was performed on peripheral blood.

CDR3 loop: CASSEGSGGIYEQFF. CDR3 nucleotide sequence: TGTGCCAGCTCGGAGGGCAGCGGGGGGATCTATGAGCAGTTCTTC. This chain uses TRBV18 with TRBJ2-1; 9 bases match TRBD2. The CDR3 loop spans 15 amino acids. Germline-derived CDR1 and CDR2 are KGHSH and LQKENI. V lost 6 bases and J lost 8; bases outside the gene matches: 11.